The rows below give T cell receptor beta chains drawn from one sample of a study of cytomegalovirus exposure and HLA in healthy donors. TCRdb's copy holds only in-frame clones and misses some; the assay was immunoSEQ multiplex PCR. The data hold under 150,000 clones, with around 70% observed a single time. Sequenced sample: PBMCs. These receptors all come from a man aged 25-40 years in good health and CMV-seropositive. Each CDR3 is given with its conserved first and last residue. A D gene is named only where the DNA matches it firmly. The size entry is marked missing in some rows and otherwise reads once, few, many or a size class.

CDR3 length: 15
clone size: -
D gene: -
V gene: TRBV10-3
J gene: TRBJ2-1
CDR3 DNA: TGTGCCATCAGTGATCACAGGGTAGACTTAGATGAGCAGTTCTTC
CDR3 protein: CAISDHRVDLDEQFF

CDR3 length: 15
clone size: -
D gene: TRBD2
V gene: TRBV4-1
J gene: TRBJ2-7
CDR3 DNA: TGCGCCAGCAGCCACCCGACTAGCGGGAGGTACGAGCAGTACTTC
CDR3 protein: CASSHPTSGRYEQYF

CDR3 length: 16
clone size: -
D gene: TRBD2
V gene: TRBV7-7
J gene: TRBJ2-5
CDR3 DNA: TGTGCTAGCAGCTTAGGGCGGGGGTTAGACAAAGAGACCCAGTACTTC
CDR3 protein: CASSLGRGLDKETQYF

CDR3 length: 16
clone size: few
D gene: TRBD1
V gene: TRBV5-1
J gene: TRBJ1-1
CDR3 DNA: TGCGCCAGCAGTTTTGCCGGGGGACAGGTGGACACTGAAGCTTTCTTT
CDR3 protein: CASSFAGGQVDTEAFF

CDR3 length: 14
clone size: -
D gene: TRBD1
V gene: TRBV10-3
J gene: TRBJ1-4
CDR3 DNA: TGTGCCACGAGACAAACAGGGGGCTACGAAAAACTGTTTTTT
CDR3 protein: CATRQTGGYEKLFF

CDR3 length: 18
clone size: -
D gene: -
V gene: TRBV6-1
J gene: TRBJ2-2
CDR3 DNA: TGTGCCAGCAGTGAATCCCCGTGGATGGGGGCCCACACCGGGGAGCTGTTTTTT
CDR3 protein: CASSESPWMGAHTGELFF

CDR3 length: 14
clone size: -
D gene: -
V gene: TRBV7-8
J gene: TRBJ1-3
CDR3 DNA: TGTGCCAGCAGCGGACGCCGTGGGGGGAACACCATATATTTT
CDR3 protein: CASSGRRGGNTIYF

CDR3 length: 13
clone size: -
D gene: TRBD2
V gene: TRBV5-1
J gene: TRBJ2-5
CDR3 DNA: TGCGCCAGCAGCTTGGTGGGGGGGGAGACCCAGTACTTC
CDR3 protein: CASSLVGGETQYF

CDR3 length: 15
clone size: few
D gene: -
V gene: TRBV18
J gene: TRBJ1-2
CDR3 DNA: TGTGCCAGCTCATCCGGGACCCAGCGGGGTAGTGGCTACACCTTC
CDR3 protein: CASSSGTQRGSGYTF

CDR3 length: 15
clone size: -
D gene: TRBD2
V gene: TRBV5-4
J gene: TRBJ2-5
CDR3 DNA: TGTGCCAGCAGCCCCGCCGGGACTACCCAAGAGACCCAGTACTTC
CDR3 protein: CASSPAGTTQETQYF

CDR3 length: 14
clone size: few
D gene: -
V gene: TRBV19
J gene: TRBJ2-7
CDR3 DNA: TGTGCCAGTAGCTCAGGGTGGCAGGTTGACGAGCAGTACTTC
CDR3 protein: CASSSGWQVDEQYF

CDR3 length: 14
clone size: -
D gene: TRBD1
V gene: TRBV5-1
J gene: TRBJ1-2
CDR3 DNA: TGCGCCAGCAGCTTGTGGGACAGTGGACCTGGCTACACCTTC
CDR3 protein: CASSLWDSGPGYTF

CDR3 length: 18
clone size: -
D gene: TRBD1
V gene: TRBV6-1
J gene: TRBJ1-5
CDR3 DNA: TGTGCCAGCAGTGAAAGGGACAGCTCCTTTTATAGCAATCAGCCCCAGCATTTT
CDR3 protein: CASSERDSSFYSNQPQHF

CDR3 length: 13
clone size: few
D gene: TRBD1
V gene: TRBV2
J gene: TRBJ1-1
CDR3 DNA: TGTGCCAGCAGTGGTGGGGACAGGTTGAAAGCTTTCTTT
CDR3 protein: CASSGGDRLKAFF

CDR3 length: 14
clone size: -
D gene: -
V gene: TRBV10-2
J gene: TRBJ2-1
CDR3 DNA: TGCGCCAGCCTTGGGAGTAAGTCCTACAATGAGCAGTTCTTC
CDR3 protein: CASLGSKSYNEQFF

CDR3 length: 15
clone size: -
D gene: -
V gene: TRBV28
J gene: TRBJ2-2
CDR3 DNA: TGTGCCAGCAGCCTTACAGGGATATGGACCGGGGAGCTGTTTTTT
CDR3 protein: CASSLTGIWTGELFF

CDR3 length: 13
clone size: once
D gene: -
V gene: TRBV6-6
J gene: TRBJ2-7
CDR3 DNA: TGTGCCAGCAGTTACGCGGAGGGGTACGAGCAGTACTTC
CDR3 protein: CASSYAEGYEQYF

CDR3 length: 14
clone size: -
D gene: TRBD2
V gene: TRBV6-1
J gene: TRBJ2-2
CDR3 DNA: TGTGCCAGCAGCCGACTAGCGGGCACCGGGGAGCTGTTTTTT
CDR3 protein: CASSRLAGTGELFF

CDR3 length: 13
clone size: -
D gene: TRBD2
V gene: TRBV6-5
J gene: TRBJ2-7
CDR3 DNA: TGTGCCAGCAGTCTTAGCGGGAGATACGAGCAGTACTTC
CDR3 protein: CASSLSGRYEQYF

CDR3 length: 15
clone size: -
D gene: -
V gene: TRBV4-3
J gene: TRBJ1-5
CDR3 DNA: TGCGCCAGCAGCCAAGTGGCAGGCCAGAATCAGCCCCAGCATTTT
CDR3 protein: CASSQVAGQNQPQHF

CDR3 length: 13
clone size: -
D gene: -
V gene: TRBV19
J gene: TRBJ2-5
CDR3 DNA: TGTGCCAGTACCCACCGGGATGAGGAGACCCAGTACTTC
CDR3 protein: CASTHRDEETQYF

CDR3 length: 19
clone size: -
D gene: TRBD1
V gene: TRBV5-1
J gene: TRBJ2-1
CDR3 DNA: TGCGCCAGCAGCTTGGTATCATTCTCGACAGGGGCCCCGATCAATGAGCAGTTCTTC
CDR3 protein: CASSLVSFSTGAPINEQFF

CDR3 length: 15
clone size: -
D gene: -
V gene: TRBV27
J gene: TRBJ1-1
CDR3 DNA: TGTGCCAGCAGTTTAGTCCCGACAGGGAACACTGAAGCTTTCTTT
CDR3 protein: CASSLVPTGNTEAFF